A single sample is the source of the 15 T cell receptor beta chains below, sequenced in a study of somatic mutations in cytotoxic T cells in rheumatoid arthritis (dated by TCRdb to the late 2010s). The library relied on the immunoSEQ multiplex PCR assay. Drawn from immuneACCESS, this table holds only the in-frame rearrangements with V and J called that TCRdb kept. Clones are partly lost; checked studies trace under half to an unresolved V gene and leave the rest unexplained. The sample table holds 6,500 to 8,500 clones, of which 80% were seen once. Of the sample, 9.5% to 13% falls within the top ten clones. The sequenced material came from CD8+ T cells sorted from blood. These receptors originate from an adult with rheumatoid arthritis.

In its sample, this clone was seen a few times. DNA for the CDR3: TGTGCCAGCAGCTCCGGACAGGGGAATCAGCCCCAGCATTTT. This codes for CASSSGQGNQPQHF. The rearrangement uses TRBV7-2 and TRBJ1-5; 9 bases are a match to TRBD1. Losses at the gene ends were 4 bases for V and 4 bases for J; bases not matched to a gene: 2. The CDR3 is 14 amino acids. Looked up from germline, CDR1 is SGHTA and CDR2 is FQGNSA.

This chain joins TRBV19 and TRBJ2-5, with D perhaps matching TRBD1 (6 bases). Trimming removed 1 base from V and 5 bases from J, with 8 bases in between. Germline CDR1 and CDR2: LNHDA and SQIVND (reference sequence). The CDR3 covers 13 residues. The CDR3 nucleotides read TGTGCCAGTAGTATAGGGCAGGGGGAGACCCAGTACTTC. Translated, it gives CASSIGQGETQYF.

The chain joins TRBV5-6 to TRBJ2-5, with D maybe TRBD2 (7 bases). The CDR3 length is 14 residues. CDR1 and CDR2 (germline): SGHDT, YYEEEE. The V end lost 4 bases, the J end lost 7 bases, and 17 bases lay between the germline ends. The CDR3 spells CASSQGGGWRTQYF. The CDR3 DNA reads TGTGCCAGCAGCCAAGGGGGGGGGTGGCGGACCCAGTACTTC.

The genes are TRBV10-3 and TRBJ1-2; 8 bases align to TRBD1. V lost 3 bases to trimming and J lost 1 base; unmatched junction nucleotides: 13. The germline gives CDR1 ENHRY, CDR2 SYGVKD. This CDR3 is built from 18 residues. CDR3 DNA: TGTGCCATCAGTGAAGTCCCGGGACAGGCCCTTCTTAACTATGGCTACACCTTC. Its protein is CAISEVPGQALLNYGYTF.

V and J are TRBV7-3 and TRBJ2-3; maybe TRBD2 (6 bases). Germline CDR1 is SGHTA and CDR2 is FQGTGA. V lost 9 bases and J 0 bases, leaving 13 bases between the germline ends. The CDR3 extends over 14 amino acids. The CDR3 nucleotides are TGTGCCAGAGGGACGGGGACTAGCACAGATACGCAGTATTTT. Amino acid sequence: CARGTGTSTDTQYF.

J is TRBJ2-1 and V is TRBV5-1; possible D gene TRBD2, 6 bases. CDR3 size: 15 residues. The V end lost 4 bases, the J end lost 3 bases, and 14 bases lay between the germline ends. The germline V gene has CDR1 SGHRS and CDR2 YFSETQ. The CDR3, as DNA: TGCGCCAGCAGCCCTGCCCGGGGGAGCTACAATGAGCAGTTCTTC. It is translated as CASSPARGSYNEQFF.

This clone was recorded once. The chain is built from TRBV11-2 and TRBJ2-5; D may be TRBD2 (6 bases). Germline V lookup: CDR1 SGHAT, CDR2 FQNNGV. Trimming removed 5 bases at V and 4 bases at J, with 17 bases between. CDR3 length: 15 residues. The CDR3 region has the DNA TGTGCCAGCAGCCTGCCGGGAGACGGGCGAGAGACCCAGTACTTC. Translated: CASSLPGDGRETQYF.

V and J are TRBV9 and TRBJ2-1; possibly TRBD1 or TRBD2 for D (5 bases each). CDR1 and CDR2 from the germline V gene are SGDLS and YYNGEE. Trimming cost V 4 bases and J 9 bases, with 11 bases left between them. The CDR3 is made up of 12 amino acids. CDR3 bases: TGTGCCAGCAGCTCCGGTGGGGGTGAGCAGTTCTTC. Encoded protein: CASSSGGGEQFF. The full variable domain, its missing parts supplied by reference TRBV9 and TRBJ2-1, is DSGVTQTPKHLITATGQRVTLRCSPRSGDLSVYWYQQSLDQGLQFLIQYYNGEERAKGNILERFSAQQFPDLHSELNLSSLELGDSALYFCASSSGGGEQFFGPGTRLTVL.

The chain combines TRBV5-1 with TRBJ2-3; D gene uncertain. V lost 0 bases and J lost 4, with 12 bases in between. This CDR3 is built from 15 residues. Per germline, CDR1 SGHRS and CDR2 YFSETQ. The CDR3 reads CASSLVGILADTQYF. The CDR3 DNA reads as TGCGCCAGCAGCTTGGTAGGGATTTTGGCAGATACGCAGTATTTT. Using reference TRBV5-1 and TRBJ2-3 for the parts outside the CDR3, the full variable domain is KAGVTQTPRYLIKTRGQQVTLSCSPISGHRSVSWYQQTPGQGLQFLFEYFSETQRNKGNFPGRFSGRQFSNSRSEMNVSTLELGDSALYLCASSLVGILADTQYFGPGTRLTVL.

The rearrangement uses TRBV6-1 and TRBJ1-3; D remains unclear. Germline V gene sequence: CDR1 MNHNS, CDR2 SASEGT. The CDR3 spans 15 residues. V lost 0 bases and J 3 bases, leaving 9 bases between the germline ends. The CDR3 reads CASSEAAGFGNTIYF. CDR3 DNA: TGTGCCAGCAGTGAAGCGGCGGGCTTTGGAAACACCATATATTTT.

This chain uses TRBV7-2 with TRBJ2-1; D is ambiguous. V was shortened by 3 bases and J by 4 bases, with 10 bases between the two germline ends. Germline CDR1 reads SGHTA; CDR2 reads FQGNSA. The CDR3 length is 14 residues. For the CDR3, the DNA is TGTGCCAGCAGCTTTGTGGGCAGTTACAATGAGCAGTTCTTC. It encodes CASSFVGSYNEQFF.

This clone was found a few times. The V call is TRBV5-1, the J call TRBJ2-6; TRBD1 might be the D (6 bases). The germline V gene encodes CDR1 SGHRS and CDR2 YFSETQ. Trimming left V 4 bases short and J 0 bases short, with 14 bases between. The CDR3 spans 17 residues. The DNA of the CDR3 is TGCGCCAGCAGCATCAGGGGTCCCCCCTCTGGGGCCAACGTCCTGACTTTC. Amino acid sequence: CASSIRGPPSGANVLTF.

This clone was counted a single time. This chain joins TRBV2 and TRBJ1-2; D call uncertain. V lost 1 base, J lost 0 bases, and 6 bases lay in between. Germline CDR1 is SNHLY and CDR2 is FYNNEI. This CDR3 comprises 14 residues. CDR3 amino acids: CASSEGRPNYGYTF. The CDR3 bases are TGTGCCAGCAGTGAAGGGCGTCCTAACTATGGCTACACCTTC.

CDR3 residues: CASSVRDSQGSPLHF. The CDR3 nucleotides are TGTGCCAGCAGCGTCCGGGACAGCCAGGGGTCACCCCTCCACTTT. The rearrangement uses TRBV7-8 and TRBJ1-6; TRBD1 aligns across 7 bases. Germline V gene sequence: CDR1 SGHVS, CDR2 FQNEAQ. CDR3 size: 15 residues. J was trimmed by 10 bases and V by 5 bases; bases with no gene match: 11. The full variable domain, with the rest looked up from reference TRBV7-8 and TRBJ1-6, is GAGVSQSPRYKVAKRGQDVALRCDPISGHVSLFWYQQALGQGPEFLTYFQNEAQLDKSGLPSDRFFAERPEGSVSTLKIQRTQQEDSAVYLCASSVRDSQGSPLHFGNGTRLTVT.

The rearrangement links TRBV7-2 to TRBJ1-4; D is uncertain. The V and J ends lost 1 base and 0 bases respectively, with 9 bases between them. From germline, CDR1 is SGHTA and CDR2 FQGNSA. The CDR3 is 16 amino acids. Here the CDR3 reads CASSLEVEATNEKLFF. The DNA of the CDR3 is TGTGCCAGCAGCTTAGAAGTCGAGGCAACTAATGAAAAACTGTTTTTT.